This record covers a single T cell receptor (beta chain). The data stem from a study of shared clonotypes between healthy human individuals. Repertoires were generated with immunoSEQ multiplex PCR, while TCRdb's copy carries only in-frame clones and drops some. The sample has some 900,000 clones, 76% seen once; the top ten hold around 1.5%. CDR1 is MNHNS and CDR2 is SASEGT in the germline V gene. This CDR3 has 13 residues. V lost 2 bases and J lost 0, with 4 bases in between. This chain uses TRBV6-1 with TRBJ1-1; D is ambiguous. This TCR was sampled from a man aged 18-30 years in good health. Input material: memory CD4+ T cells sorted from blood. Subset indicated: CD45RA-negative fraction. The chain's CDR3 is CASSERMNTEAFF. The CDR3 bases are TGTGCCAGCAGTGAAAGGATGAACACTGAAGCTTTCTTT.